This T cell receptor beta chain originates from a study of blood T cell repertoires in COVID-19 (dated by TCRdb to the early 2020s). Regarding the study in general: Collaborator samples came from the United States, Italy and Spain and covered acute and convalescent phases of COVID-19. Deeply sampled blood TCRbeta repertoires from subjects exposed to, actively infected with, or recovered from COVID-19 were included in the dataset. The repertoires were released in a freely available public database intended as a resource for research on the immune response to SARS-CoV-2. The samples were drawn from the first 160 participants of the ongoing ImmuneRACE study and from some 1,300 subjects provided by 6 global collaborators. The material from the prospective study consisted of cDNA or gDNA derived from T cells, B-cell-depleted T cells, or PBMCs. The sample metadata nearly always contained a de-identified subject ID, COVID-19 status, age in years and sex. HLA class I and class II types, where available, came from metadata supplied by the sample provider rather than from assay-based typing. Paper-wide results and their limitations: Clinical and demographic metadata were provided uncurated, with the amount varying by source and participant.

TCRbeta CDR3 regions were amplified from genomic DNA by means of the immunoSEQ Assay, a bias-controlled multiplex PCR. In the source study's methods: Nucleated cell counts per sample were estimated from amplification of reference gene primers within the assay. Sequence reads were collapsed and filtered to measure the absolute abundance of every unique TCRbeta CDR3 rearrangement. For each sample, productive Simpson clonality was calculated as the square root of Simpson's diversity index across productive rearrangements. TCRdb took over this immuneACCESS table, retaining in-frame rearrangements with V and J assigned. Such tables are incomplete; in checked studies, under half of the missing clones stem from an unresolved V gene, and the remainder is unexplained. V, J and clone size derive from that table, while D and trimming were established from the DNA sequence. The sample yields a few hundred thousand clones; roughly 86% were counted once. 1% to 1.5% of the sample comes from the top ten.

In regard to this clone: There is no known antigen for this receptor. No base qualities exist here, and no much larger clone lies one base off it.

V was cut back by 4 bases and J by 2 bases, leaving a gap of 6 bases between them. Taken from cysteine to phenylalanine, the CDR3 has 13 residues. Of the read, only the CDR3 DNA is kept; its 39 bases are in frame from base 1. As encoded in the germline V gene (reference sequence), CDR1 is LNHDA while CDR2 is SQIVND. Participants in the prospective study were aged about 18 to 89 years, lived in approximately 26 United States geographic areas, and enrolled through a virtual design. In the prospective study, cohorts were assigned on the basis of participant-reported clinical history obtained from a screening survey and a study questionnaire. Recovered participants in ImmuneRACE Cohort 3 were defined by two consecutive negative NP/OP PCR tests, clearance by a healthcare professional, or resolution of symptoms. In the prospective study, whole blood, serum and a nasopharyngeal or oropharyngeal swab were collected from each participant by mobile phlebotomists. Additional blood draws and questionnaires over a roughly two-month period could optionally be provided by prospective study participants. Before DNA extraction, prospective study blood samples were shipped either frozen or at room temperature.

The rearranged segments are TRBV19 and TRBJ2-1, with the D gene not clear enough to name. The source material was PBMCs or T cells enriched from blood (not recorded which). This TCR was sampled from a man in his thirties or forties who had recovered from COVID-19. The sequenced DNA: TGTGCCAGTAGTACAGATACCTACAATGAGCAGTTCTTC. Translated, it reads CASSTDTYNEQFF. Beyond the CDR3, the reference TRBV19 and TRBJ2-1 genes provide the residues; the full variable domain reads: DGGITQSPKYLFRKEGQNVTLSCEQNLNHDAMYWYRQDPGQGLRLIYYSQIVNDFQKGDIAEGYSVSREKKESFPLTVTSAQKNPTAFYLCASSTDTYNEQFFGPGTRLTVL.